This T cell receptor beta chain was sequenced in a study of blood T cell repertoires in COVID-19. Across the study: Spain, Italy and the United States supplied samples that represented acute and convalescent COVID-19. Sources were T cells, B-cell-depleted T cells, or PBMCs; the material itself was cDNA or gDNA.

Authors' methods: By means of reference gene primer amplification, nucleated cell counts were estimated. The method was immunoSEQ multiplex PCR; TCRdb's version includes in-frame clones alone and lacks a portion of them. The V and J calls and clone size come from that table; D and trimming were worked out from the DNA. The data contain about 140,000 clones, about 80% of them singletons. Germline V gene sequence: CDR1 SGDLS, CDR2 YYNGEE. V was trimmed by 0 bases and J by 8 bases, leaving 6 bases between them. This CDR3 comprises 12 residues. This chain uses TRBV9 with TRBJ2-1; D is undetermined. This receptor was obtained from a human donor in a cohort sampled during active COVID-19. The material sequenced was peripheral blood. The CDR3 loop is CASSVEEYEQFF. The CDR3 coding sequence is TGTGCCAGCAGCGTAGAGGAGTATGAGCAGTTCTTC.